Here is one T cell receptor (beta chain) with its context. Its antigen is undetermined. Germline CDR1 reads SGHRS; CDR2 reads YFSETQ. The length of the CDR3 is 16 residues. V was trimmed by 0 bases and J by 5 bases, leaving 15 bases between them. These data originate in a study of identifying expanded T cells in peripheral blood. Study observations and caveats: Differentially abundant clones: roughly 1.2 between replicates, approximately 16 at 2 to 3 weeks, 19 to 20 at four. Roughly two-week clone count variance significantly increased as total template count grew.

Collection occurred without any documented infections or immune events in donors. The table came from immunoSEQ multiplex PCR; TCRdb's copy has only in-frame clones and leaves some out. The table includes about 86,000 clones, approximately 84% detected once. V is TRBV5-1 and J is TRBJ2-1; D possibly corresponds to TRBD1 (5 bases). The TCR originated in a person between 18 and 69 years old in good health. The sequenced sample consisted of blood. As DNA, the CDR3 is TGCGCCAGCAGCTTGGGACAGTTAACCACTAACAATGAGCAGTTCTTC. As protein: CASSLGQLTTNNEQFF.